This TCR beta chain was captured by sequencing in a study of OX40 agonist ivuxolimab in advanced cancers. Whole-study context: Enrolled patients in dose escalation had cancers that were hepatocellular carcinoma, melanoma, renal cell or head and neck cancer. Study-level results: CD8+ T cells showed, on average, more clonal expansion than CD4+ cells.

The count of this clone is one. The antigen is unknown. TCRdb keeps only in-frame clones here, not all; method: immunoSEQ multiplex PCR. The data show around 88,000 clones, with 92% seen just once and around 0.5% held by the top ten. Germline V gives CDR1 SNHLY, CDR2 FYNNEI. The CDR3 loop spans 11 amino acids. V was shortened by 8 bases and J by 4 bases, with 5 bases between the two germline ends. The starting material was CD4+ or CD8+ T cells sorted from blood, obtained in a trial of the OX40 agonist ivuxolimab. The chain combines TRBV2 with TRBJ1-4; D gene uncertain. The source of this sequence is an adult with an advanced solid tumor such as melanoma, head and neck, liver or kidney cancer. The CDR3, as DNA: TGTGCCAGCGGTGTTAATGAAAAACTGTTTTTT. This encodes CASGVNEKLFF.